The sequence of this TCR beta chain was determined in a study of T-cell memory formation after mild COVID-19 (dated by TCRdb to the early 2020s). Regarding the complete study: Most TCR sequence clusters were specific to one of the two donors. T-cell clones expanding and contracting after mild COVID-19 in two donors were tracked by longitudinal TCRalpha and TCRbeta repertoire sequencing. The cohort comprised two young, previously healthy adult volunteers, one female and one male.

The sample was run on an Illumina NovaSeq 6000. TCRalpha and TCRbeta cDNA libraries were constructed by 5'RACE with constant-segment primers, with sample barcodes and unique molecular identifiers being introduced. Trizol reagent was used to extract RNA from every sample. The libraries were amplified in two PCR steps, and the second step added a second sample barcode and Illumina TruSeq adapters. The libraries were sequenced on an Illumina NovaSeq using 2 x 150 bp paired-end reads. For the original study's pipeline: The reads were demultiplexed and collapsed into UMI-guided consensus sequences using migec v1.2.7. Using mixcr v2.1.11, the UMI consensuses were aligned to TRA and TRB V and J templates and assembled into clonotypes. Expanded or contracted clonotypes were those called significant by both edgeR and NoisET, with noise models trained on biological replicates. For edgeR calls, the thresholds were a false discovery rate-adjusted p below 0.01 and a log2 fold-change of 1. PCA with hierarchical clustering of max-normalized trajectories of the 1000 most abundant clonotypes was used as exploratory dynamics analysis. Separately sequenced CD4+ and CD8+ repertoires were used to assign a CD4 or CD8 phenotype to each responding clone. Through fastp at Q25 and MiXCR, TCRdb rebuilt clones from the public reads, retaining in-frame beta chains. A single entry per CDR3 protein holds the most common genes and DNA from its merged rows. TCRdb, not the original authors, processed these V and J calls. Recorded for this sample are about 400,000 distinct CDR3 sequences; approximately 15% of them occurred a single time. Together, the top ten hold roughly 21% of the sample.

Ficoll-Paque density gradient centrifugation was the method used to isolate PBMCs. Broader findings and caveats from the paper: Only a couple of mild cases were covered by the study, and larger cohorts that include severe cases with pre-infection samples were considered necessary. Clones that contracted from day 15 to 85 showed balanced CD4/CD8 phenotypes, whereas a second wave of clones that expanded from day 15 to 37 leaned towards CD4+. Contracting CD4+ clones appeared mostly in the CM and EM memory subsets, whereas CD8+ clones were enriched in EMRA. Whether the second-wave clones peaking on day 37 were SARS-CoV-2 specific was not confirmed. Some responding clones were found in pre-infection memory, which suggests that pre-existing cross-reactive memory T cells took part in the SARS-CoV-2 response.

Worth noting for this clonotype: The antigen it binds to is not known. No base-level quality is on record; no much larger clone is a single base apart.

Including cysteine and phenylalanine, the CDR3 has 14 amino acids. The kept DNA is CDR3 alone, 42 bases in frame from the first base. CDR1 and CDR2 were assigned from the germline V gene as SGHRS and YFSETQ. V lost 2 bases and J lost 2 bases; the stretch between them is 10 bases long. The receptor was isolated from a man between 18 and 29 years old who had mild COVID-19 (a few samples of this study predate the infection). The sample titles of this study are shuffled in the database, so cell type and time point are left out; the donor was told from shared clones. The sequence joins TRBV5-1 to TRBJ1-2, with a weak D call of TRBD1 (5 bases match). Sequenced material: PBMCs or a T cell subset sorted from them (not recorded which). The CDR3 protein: CASSFSSGNYGYTF. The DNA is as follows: TGCGCCAGCAGCTTTTCTTCAGGGAACTATGGCTACACCTTC.